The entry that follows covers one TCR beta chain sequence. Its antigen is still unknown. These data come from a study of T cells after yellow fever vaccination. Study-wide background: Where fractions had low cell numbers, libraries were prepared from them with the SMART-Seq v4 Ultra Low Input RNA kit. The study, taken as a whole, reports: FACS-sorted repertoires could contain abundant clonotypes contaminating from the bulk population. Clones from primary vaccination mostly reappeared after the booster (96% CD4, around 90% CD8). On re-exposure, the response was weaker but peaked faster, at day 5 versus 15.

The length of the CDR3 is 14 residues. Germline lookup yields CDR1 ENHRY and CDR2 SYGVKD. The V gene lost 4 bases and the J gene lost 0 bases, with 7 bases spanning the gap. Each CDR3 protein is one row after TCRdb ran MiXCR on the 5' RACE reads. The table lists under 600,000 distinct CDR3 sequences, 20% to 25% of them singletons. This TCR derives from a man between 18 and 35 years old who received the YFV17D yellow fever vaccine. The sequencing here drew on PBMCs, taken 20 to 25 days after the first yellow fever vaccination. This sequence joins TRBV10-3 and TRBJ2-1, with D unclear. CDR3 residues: CAISGQSSYNEQFF. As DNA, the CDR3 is TGTGCCATCAGTGGACAAAGCTCCTACAATGAGCAGTTCTTC.